This T cell receptor (beta chain) was identified in a study of T-cell reconstitution after alpha-beta-depleted transplantation in children. V was cut by 8 bases and J by 4 bases, with 15 bases left in between. The CDR3 runs 14 residues. In germline, CDR1 is LNHDA, CDR2 SQIVND (reference sequence). This clonotype came up a few times. Unique molecular identifiers tagged the TCRbeta library. TCRdb reanalysed the PCR reads using MiXCR and keeps one entry per CDR3 protein. The sample records about 72,000 distinct CDR3 sequences, around 6.6% being singletons. The chain couples TRBV19 to TRBJ1-5; D is possibly TRBD1 (5 bases). This specimen consisted of PBMCs from the stem cell graft donor, obtained from the stem cell graft. This TCR was sampled from a human donor who donated a stem cell graft to a child with acute lymphoblastic leukemia. In nucleotides, the CDR3 is TGTGCCAGTGGGGGTGGAGTCAGGAATCAGCCCCAGCATTTT. It specifies CASGGGVRNQPQHF.